This T cell receptor beta chain was sequenced for a study of CD8+CD57+ T cells in acquired aplastic anemia. CDR3 and TCR beta VDJ profiling relied on a genomic DNA template. TCRdb reprocessed the reads with MiXCR, giving one entry per CDR3 protein. The data contain 90,000 to 150,000 distinct CDR3 sequences, under 65% of them singletons. By flow cytometry, patients selected for sequencing had shown an expansion of CD8+CD57+ cells. Germline-derived CDR1 and CDR2 are DFQATT and SNEGSKA (reference sequence). The CDR3 is made up of 15 amino acids. Trimming cost V 3 bases and J 4 bases, with 18 bases left between them. This clonotype was counted many times.

This receptor was obtained from a human donor with aplastic anemia. The genes are TRBV20-1 and TRBJ1-2; D is unclear. Sequenced: sorted CD4+, CD8+, or CD8+CD57+ T cells (not recorded which) from PBMCs. The CDR3 sequence is CSASHWAQSTYGYTF. CDR3 nucleotide sequence: TGCAGTGCTAGCCATTGGGCTCAAAGCACCTATGGCTACACCTTC.